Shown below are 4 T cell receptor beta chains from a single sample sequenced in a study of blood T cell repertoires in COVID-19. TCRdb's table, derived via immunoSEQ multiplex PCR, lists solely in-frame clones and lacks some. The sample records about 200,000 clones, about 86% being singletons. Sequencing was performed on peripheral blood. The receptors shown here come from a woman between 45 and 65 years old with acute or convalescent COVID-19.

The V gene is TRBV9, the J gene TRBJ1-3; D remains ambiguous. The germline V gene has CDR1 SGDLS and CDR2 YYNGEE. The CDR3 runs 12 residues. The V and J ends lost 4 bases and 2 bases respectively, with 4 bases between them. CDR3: CASSYAGNTIYF. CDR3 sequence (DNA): TGTGCCAGCAGCTATGCTGGAAACACCATATATTTT.

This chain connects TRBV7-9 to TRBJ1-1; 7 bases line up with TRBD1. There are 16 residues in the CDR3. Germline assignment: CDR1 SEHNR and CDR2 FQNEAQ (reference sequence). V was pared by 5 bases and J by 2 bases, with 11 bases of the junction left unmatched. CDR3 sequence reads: CASSLLRQGGNTEAFF. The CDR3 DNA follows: TGTGCCAGCAGCCTACTTCGCCAGGGGGGTAACACTGAAGCTTTCTTT.

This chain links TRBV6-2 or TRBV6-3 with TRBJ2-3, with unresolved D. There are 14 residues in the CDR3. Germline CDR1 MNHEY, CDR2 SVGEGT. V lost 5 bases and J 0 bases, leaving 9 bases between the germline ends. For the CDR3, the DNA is TGTGCCAGCAGTGTATCCCGGAGCACAGATACGCAGTATTTT. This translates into CASSVSRSTDTQYF.

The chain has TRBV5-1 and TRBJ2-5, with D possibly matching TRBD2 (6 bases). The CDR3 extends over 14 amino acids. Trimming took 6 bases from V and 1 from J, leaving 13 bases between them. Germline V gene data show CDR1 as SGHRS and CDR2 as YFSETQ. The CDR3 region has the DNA TGCGCCAGCAAAGTAGTCGGGGGCCAAGAGACCCAGTACTTC. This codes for CASKVVGGQETQYF.